What follows are 13 T cell receptor beta chains derived from one specimen sequenced in a study of naive and memory T cell subsets. Both TRBC1 and TRBC2 were covered by a beta constant-region primer of two equimolar oligonucleotides. TCRdb re-called the UMI-ligation and nested PCR reads through MiXCR, storing one row per CDR3 protein. This repertoire shows under 150,000 distinct CDR3 sequences, about a sixth found once; its top ten account for approximately 0.13%. Sequenced material: naive CD4+ T cells from blood. The origin of the receptors is a human donor in good health.

This clonotype was seen more than once but under ten times. The chain uses TRBV12-3 or TRBV12-4 and TRBJ1-1, with D possibly TRBD1 on 6 matching bases. The length of the CDR3 is 12 residues. V shed 6 bases and J shed 4 bases, with 9 bases lying between them. CDR3 in amino acids: CASRQGTTEAFF. Here the CDR3 DNA reads TGTGCCAGCAGACAGGGTACCACTGAAGCTTTCTTT.

The rearrangement joins TRBV6-6 to TRBJ1-5; D not certain. The length of the CDR3 is 16 residues. Between the trimmed V and J ends, which lost 2 bases and 4 bases, there was a span of 15 bases. Germline lookup yields CDR1 MNHNY and CDR2 SVGAGI (reference sequence). This CDR3 is CASSYEGAPGNQPQHF. The DNA for the CDR3 is TGTGCCAGCAGTTACGAGGGAGCCCCTGGGAATCAGCCCCAGCATTTT.

The CDR3 protein is CASSQISGKGNEQYF. The CDR3 coding sequence is TGTGCCAGCAGCCAGATTAGCGGGAAGGGGAACGAGCAGTACTTC. This chain uses TRBV11-2 with TRBJ2-7; 8 bases are a match to TRBD2. V shed 5 bases and J 5 bases; nucleotides not matched to a gene: 11. Per the germline V gene, CDR1 is SGHAT and CDR2 is FQNNGV. The CDR3 spans 15 residues.

In its sample, this clonotype was seen a few times. CDR3 in DNA: TGTGCCAGCAGAACGTACACTAGCGGGAGAGAAAGGGGAGAGACCCAGTACTTC. This codes for CASRTYTSGRERGETQYF. V usage is TRBV12-3 or TRBV12-4 and J usage is TRBJ2-5, with TRBD2 matching over 11 bases. This CDR3 region has 18 residues. V shed 6 bases, J shed 4 bases, and the junction held 16 bases outside the gene matches.

This clonotype occurred a few times. The gene calls are TRBV18 and TRBJ2-3; D tentatively reads TRBD1 or TRBD2 (5 bases each). The V and J ends lost 3 bases and 5 bases respectively, with 12 bases between them. This CDR3 comprises 14 residues. Germline V gene data show CDR1 as KGHSH and CDR2 as LQKENI. In DNA, the CDR3 is TGTGCCAGCTCACCGATAGACAGCGGAGATACGCAGTATTTT. Encoded protein: CASSPIDSGDTQYF. Variable domain in full (rest from reference TRBV18 and TRBJ2-3): NAGVMQNPRHLVRRRGQEARLRCSPMKGHSHVYWYRQLPEEGLKFMVYLQKENIIDESGMPKERFSAEFPKEGPSILRIQQVVRGDSAAYFCASSPIDSGDTQYFGPGTRLTVL.

In its sample, this clonotype was seen a few times. The gene calls are TRBV18 and TRBJ1-1; D gene uncertain. The CDR3 is 12 amino acids. Trimming shortened V by 4 bases and J by 1 base, and 4 bases separated the two germline ends. The germline V gene has CDR1 KGHSH and CDR2 LQKENI. The CDR3: CASSLPNTEAFF. The CDR3 DNA is TGTGCCAGCTCACTGCCGAACACTGAAGCTTTCTTT.

The chain carries TRBV28 and TRBJ2-1; the match to TRBD2 covers 8 bases. The V gene's germline CDR1 is MDHEN and CDR2 SYDVKM. Unmatched junction bases numbered 12, after V lost 4 bases and J lost 10 bases. The CDR3 has 15 residues. The CDR3 DNA reads as TGTGCCAGCAGTTCGTCTGGACTAGCCCTATGGGAGCAGTTCTTC. Protein: CASSSSGLALWEQFF.

The J gene is TRBJ1-2, the V gene TRBV9, with D hard to call. This CDR3 is built from 14 residues. With 2 bases removed from V and 2 bases from J, the gap between germline ends came to 10 bases. Per germline, CDR1 SGDLS and CDR2 YYNGEE. The CDR3 loop reads CASSVGGLNYGYTF. CDR3 nucleotide sequence: TGTGCCAGCAGCGTTGGAGGGCTCAACTATGGCTACACCTTC.

This clonotype was seen more than once but under ten times. Here the CDR3 reads CASSYSGLARTEAFF. Written as DNA, the CDR3 is TGTGCCAGCAGTTACTCGGGCCTTGCCAGGACTGAAGCTTTCTTT. This chain links TRBV6-2 or TRBV6-3 with TRBJ1-1; D gene ambiguous. Germline V gene lookup returns CDR1 MNHEY and CDR2 SVGEGT. Trimming took off 0 bases at V and 5 bases at J, with 13 bases between the two ends. This CDR3 is built from 15 residues.

This chain joins TRBV12-3 or TRBV12-4 and TRBJ2-5; 8 bases agree with TRBD1. V shed 1 base and J 6 bases; nucleotides not matched to a gene: 13. The CDR3 contains 17 residues. CDR3 sequence reads: CASSLVGQVVQWKTQYF. CDR3 nucleotides: TGTGCCAGCAGTTTAGTGGGACAGGTTGTTCAATGGAAGACCCAGTACTTC.

The rearrangement links TRBV29-1 to TRBJ2-7, with TRBD2 identical over 13 bases. The ends lost 7 bases at V and 0 bases at J; junction bases unmatched: 9. In germline, CDR1 is SQVTM, CDR2 ANQGSEA. There are 16 residues in the CDR3. The CDR3 is CSAAGTSGKSSYEQYF. The CDR3 region has the DNA TGCAGCGCGGCCGGGACTAGCGGGAAGAGCTCCTACGAGCAGTACTTC.

Only a few counts were recorded for this clonotype. J is TRBJ2-5 and V is TRBV27, with D possibly being TRBD2 (5 bases). Trimming removed 4 bases from V and 2 bases from J, with 11 bases in between. The CDR3 has 14 residues. CDR1 and CDR2 (germline): MNHEY, SMNVEV (reference sequence). The DNA of the CDR3 is TGTGCCAGCAGTTCTATCCGGGGTCAAGAGACCCAGTACTTC. Residues: CASSSIRGQETQYF.

The DNA for the CDR3 is TGTGCCAGCAGCTTGATCCCCGGGACAGGGGTGCCAGATACGCAGTATTTT. Amino acid sequence: CASSLIPGTGVPDTQYF. V and J are TRBV7-9 and TRBJ2-3, with 10 bases matching TRBD1. From germline, CDR1 is SEHNR and CDR2 FQNEAQ (reference sequence). The CDR3 is 17 amino acids. V lost 3 bases to trimming and J lost 4 bases; unmatched junction nucleotides: 10.